Each of the 16 T cell receptor beta chains below was sequenced from the same sample in a study of blood T cell repertoires in COVID-19. Profiled with immunoSEQ multiplex PCR; TCRdb holds only in-frame clones, not every one. The repertoire holds approximately 170,000 clones, with 80% as singletons. Specimen: PBMCs or T cells enriched from blood (not recorded which). The receptors were gathered from a man between 35 and 55 years old who had recovered from COVID-19.

V and J are TRBV5-6 and TRBJ2-5; tentatively, D is TRBD2 (5 bases). V was shortened by 0 bases and J by 5 bases, with 11 bases between the two germline ends. The CDR3 runs 14 residues. CDR1 SGHDT and CDR2 YYEEEE come from the germline V gene. The CDR3, as DNA: TGTGCCAGCAGCTTGGTCGGGGAAAAGGAGACCCAGTACTTC. This sequence encodes CASSLVGEKETQYF.

This chain links TRBV4-1 with TRBJ1-5, with D unresolved. V was pared by 1 base and J by 5 bases, with 9 bases between. This CDR3 is built from 14 residues. Per the germline V gene, CDR1 is MGHRA and CDR2 is YSYEKL. CDR3 coding DNA: TGCGCCAGCAGCCAAGGGCCAGATGATCAGCCCCAGCATTTT. Translation gives CASSQGPDDQPQHF.

Of note for this clone: The junction and the germline gene differ at one end; a read error may be behind it. The V call is TRBV4-2, the J call TRBJ1-1; 7 bases map to TRBD1. Germline CDR1 is LGHNA and CDR2 is YNFKEQ. The CDR3 spans 14 residues. The CDR3: CASSQGGMNTEAFF. CDR3 bases: TGTGCCAGCAGTCAAGGGGGCATGAACACTGAAGCTTTCTTT.

CDR3 region: CASSAGGGRNEQFF. The CDR3 bases are TGCGCCAGCAGTGCGGGGGGCGGGCGGAATGAGCAGTTCTTC. The chain has TRBV5-1 and TRBJ2-1; 8 bases are a match to TRBD2. This CDR3 contains 14 residues. Germline loops: CDR1 SGHRS, CDR2 YFSETQ. Trimming took 5 bases from V and 7 from J; bases not matched to a gene: 8. The full variable domain, rest sourced from reference TRBV5-1 and TRBJ2-1, is KAGVTQTPRYLIKTRGQQVTLSCSPISGHRSVSWYQQTPGQGLQFLFEYFSETQRNKGNFPGRFSGRQFSNSRSEMNVSTLELGDSALYLCASSAGGGRNEQFFGPGTRLTVL.

The chain links TRBV11-2 to TRBJ1-2; 9 bases agree with TRBD1. This CDR3 contains 14 residues. Trimming removed 5 bases from V and 4 bases from J; junction bases left unmatched: 5. Germline V lookup: CDR1 SGHAT, CDR2 FQNNGV. CDR3 nucleotide sequence: TGTGCCAGCAGCAACCCGGGACAGGGCTATGGCTACACCTTC. Protein sequence: CASSNPGQGYGYTF.

The rearrangement uses TRBV24-1 and TRBJ2-3, with D tentatively TRBD2 (6 bases). Germline V gene sequence: CDR1 KGHDR, CDR2 SFDVKD. Between the trimmed V and J ends, which lost 1 base and 10 bases, there was a span of 14 bases. The CDR3 has 14 amino acids. The CDR3 loop is CATSDFLMGEAQYF. The CDR3 DNA sequence: TGTGCCACCAGTGATTTTTTAATGGGGGAGGCGCAGTATTTT.

The chain recombines TRBV6-2 or TRBV6-3 with TRBJ2-7; 11 nucleotides match TRBD2. The CDR3 runs to 17 residues. In germline, CDR1 is MNHEY, CDR2 SVGEGT. Losses at the gene ends were 2 bases for V and 7 bases for J; bases not matched to a gene: 13. The CDR3: CASSYTSVAGGPGEQYV. The CDR3 DNA sequence: TGTGCCAGCAGTTACACCTCGGTAGCGGGGGGGCCCGGTGAGCAGTACGTC.

The chain has TRBV7-9 and TRBJ1-1; 7 bases line up with TRBD1. Germline lookup yields CDR1 SEHNR and CDR2 FQNEAQ (reference sequence). There are 14 residues in the CDR3. J gave up 4 bases and V 5 bases, and 7 bases lay outside the gene matches. The CDR3 DNA sequence: TGTGCCAGCAGCCCAGGGGGTTTGAGCACTGAAGCTTTCTTT. Translated: CASSPGGLSTEAFF.

In this sample, this clone turned up a few times. The chain has TRBV24-1 and TRBJ1-6; the D gene is possibly TRBD1 (5 bases). The germline gives CDR1 KGHDR, CDR2 SFDVKD. Trimming took 9 bases from V and 2 from J, leaving 13 bases between them. This CDR3 is 15 amino acids long. The DNA for the CDR3 is TGTGCCACCCTAAACGGACAAGCCTATAATTCACCCCTCCACTTT. It specifies CATLNGQAYNSPLHF.

The chain combines TRBV5-1 with TRBJ2-2, with TRBD2 matching 7 bases. J lost 3 bases, V lost 0 bases, and 8 bases had no gene match. The CDR3 totals 17 residues. The germline CDR1 and CDR2 sequences are SGHRS and YFSETQ. CDR3 bases: TGCGCCAGCAGCTTGGCCCGGGGCGGGGGATACACCGGGGAGCTGTTTTTT. It encodes CASSLARGGGYTGELFF. The entire variable domain, with the rest obtained from reference TRBV5-1 and TRBJ2-2, is as follows: KAGVTQTPRYLIKTRGQQVTLSCSPISGHRSVSWYQQTPGQGLQFLFEYFSETQRNKGNFPGRFSGRQFSNSRSEMNVSTLELGDSALYLCASSLARGGGYTGELFFGEGSRLTVL.

This rearrangement joins TRBV14 to TRBJ2-1; D remains unclear. Germline values: CDR1 SGHDN, CDR2 FVKESK. The CDR3 consists of 14 residues. V was pared by 6 bases and J by 10 bases, with 19 bases between. The CDR3 bases are TGTGCCAGCAGGACCCGTGGGCCCCAAAACGAGCAGTTCTTC. Translation gives CASRTRGPQNEQFF.

The rearrangement uses TRBV25-1 and TRBJ2-6, with no clear D. Germline values: CDR1 MGHDK, CDR2 SYGVNS. V gave up 1 base and J gave up 0 bases, with 10 bases separating them. The CDR3 sequence is 17 residues long. This CDR3 is CASSEWPASSGANVLTF. The CDR3 DNA reads TGTGCCAGCAGTGAATGGCCCGCCAGCTCTGGGGCCAACGTCCTGACTTTC.

This clone was detected only a few times. This CDR3 reads CASSFRELNSPLHF. CDR3 bases: TGTGCCAGCAGCTTCCGGGAGCTAAATTCACCCCTCCACTTT. The chain joins TRBV5-4 to TRBJ1-6; D unresolved. CDR3 length: 14 amino acids. Germline V gives CDR1 SGHNT, CDR2 YYREEE (reference sequence). V gave up 2 bases and J gave up 7 bases, with 10 bases separating them. The full variable domain, with the rest looked up from reference TRBV5-4 and TRBJ1-6, is ETGVTQSPTHLIKTRGQQVTLRCSSQSGHNTVSWYQQALGQGPQFIFQYYREEENGRGNFPPRFSGLQFPNYSSELNVNALELDDSALYLCASSFRELNSPLHFGNGTRLTVT.

The chain employs TRBV6-5 and TRBJ2-4; TRBD1 agrees at 9 bases. Looked up from germline, CDR1 is MNHEY and CDR2 is SVGAGI. The ends lost 8 bases at V and 3 bases at J; junction bases unmatched: 5. CDR3 length: 14 residues. CDR3 nucleotide sequence: TGTGCCAGCTTTTGGACAGGGGTCAAAAACATTCAGTACTTC. This encodes CASFWTGVKNIQYF.

V usage is TRBV28 and J usage is TRBJ1-1, with TRBD1 matching over 7 bases. There are 12 residues in the CDR3. Germline CDR1 MDHEN, CDR2 SYDVKM. With V trimmed by 3 bases and J by 8 bases, 3 bases remained unmatched. Here the CDR3 reads CASSLGRGEAFF. CDR3 coding DNA: TGTGCCAGCAGTTTGGGCAGGGGGGAAGCTTTCTTT.

This clone was found a few times. The chain has TRBV24-1 and TRBJ1-1; 7 bases line up with TRBD1. Germline V gene lookup returns CDR1 KGHDR and CDR2 SFDVKD. This CDR3 has 14 residues. V trimming: 5 bases; J trimming: 1 base; junction bases outside the gene matches: 3. This CDR3 is CATSAGTANTEAFF. CDR3 DNA sequence: TGTGCCACCAGTGCTGGGACAGCGAACACTGAAGCTTTCTTT.